The 29 T cell receptor beta chains below come from one sample, sequenced in a study of cytomegalovirus exposure and HLA in healthy donors. PCR amplification relied on 60 Vbeta primers (plus 13 Jbeta primers). Profiled with immunoSEQ multiplex PCR; TCRdb holds only in-frame clones, not every one. The data show approximately 160,000 clones, 80% seen once. Sequenced input: PBMCs. These receptors were collected from a man aged 25 to 45 in good health and CMV-seropositive.

V usage is TRBV5-6 and J usage is TRBJ1-1, with D tentatively TRBD1 (6 bases). Trimming pared 0 bases from V and 3 bases from J, leaving 12 bases between. This CDR3 spans 15 amino acids. The germline V gene has CDR1 SGHDT and CDR2 YYEEEE. The CDR3 spells CASSLGGGGDTEAFF. The CDR3 DNA follows: TGTGCCAGCAGCTTGGGGGGGGGCGGGGACACTGAAGCTTTCTTT.

The V and J genes are TRBV9 and TRBJ2-3; 11 nucleotides align to TRBD2. Germline V lookup: CDR1 SGDLS, CDR2 YYNGEE. The CDR3 runs to 16 residues. V shed 2 bases and J 2 bases; nucleotides not matched to a gene: 4. The CDR3 DNA reads TGTGCCAGCAGCGTTAGCGGGGGGGCGGTCACAGATACGCAGTATTTT. This translates into CASSVSGGAVTDTQYF. Full variable domain (rest looked up from reference TRBV9 and TRBJ2-3): DSGVTQTPKHLITATGQRVTLRCSPRSGDLSVYWYQQSLDQGLQFLIQYYNGEERAKGNILERFSAQQFPDLHSELNLSSLELGDSALYFCASSVSGGAVTDTQYFGPGTRLTVL.

This clone appeared a single time. The chain uses TRBV28 and TRBJ2-3, with TRBD1 matching over 7 bases. Germline CDR1 and CDR2: MDHEN and SYDVKM. The CDR3 runs to 14 residues. Trimming removed 7 bases from V and 10 bases from J; junction bases left unmatched: 14. CDR3 DNA: TGTGCCAGCACCCCATGGGACAGAATAGGCGCGCAGTATTTT. Translating gives CASTPWDRIGAQYF.

This clone was found a few times. V is TRBV29-1 and J is TRBJ1-1; D ambiguous. V was cut by 3 bases and J by 1 base, with 6 bases left in between. The CDR3 extends over 12 amino acids. Germline values: CDR1 SQVTM, CDR2 ANQGSEA. DNA for the CDR3: TGCAGCGTTGAGTTCGGGAACACTGAAGCTTTCTTT. This gives the protein CSVEFGNTEAFF.

The chain is built from TRBV7-9 and TRBJ2-7; maybe TRBD2 (6 bases). Trimming pared 5 bases from V and 3 bases from J, leaving 17 bases between. CDR3 size: 15 residues. Germline V lookup: CDR1 SEHNR, CDR2 FQNEAQ (reference sequence). The CDR3 DNA follows: TGTGCCAGCAGCCCTCGACTAGACGACCGCTACGAGCAGTACTTC. It translates to CASSPRLDDRYEQYF.

The chain links TRBV30 to TRBJ2-7; D is unresolved. The ends were cut back, 2 bases at V and 4 bases at J, with 12 bases in the middle. The CDR3 covers 13 residues. CDR1 and CDR2 (germline): GTSNPN, SVGIG (reference sequence). CDR3 nucleotides: TGTGCCTGGAGTCGGATCCTAGGTTACGAGCAGTACTTC. It is translated as CAWSRILGYEQYF.

This sequence joins TRBV14 and TRBJ1-2; TRBD1 aligns across 7 bases. The ends lost 3 bases at V and 1 base at J; junction bases unmatched: 8. Germline assignment: CDR1 SGHDN and CDR2 FVKESK. CDR3 length equals 16 residues. In DNA form, the CDR3 reads TGTGCCAGCAGCCACTGGGACAGATCTTTTAACTATGGCTACACCTTC. Its protein product is CASSHWDRSFNYGYTF. Full variable domain (rest looked up from reference TRBV14 and TRBJ1-2): EAGVTQFPSHSVIEKGQTVTLRCDPISGHDNLYWYRRVMGKEIKFLLHFVKESKQDESGMPNNRFLAERTGGTYSTLKVQPAELEDSGVYFCASSHWDRSFNYGYTFGSGTRLTVV.

V gene TRBV29-1 combines with J gene TRBJ2-7, with 11 bases fitting TRBD1. There are 14 residues in the CDR3. From germline, CDR1 is SQVTM and CDR2 ANQGSEA. Trimming took 3 bases from V and 7 from J; bases not matched to a gene: 8. The CDR3 nucleotides read TGCAGCGTTGATTCAGGACAGGGGGCTTTTGAGCAGTACTTC. This gives the protein CSVDSGQGAFEQYF.

J is TRBJ2-2 and V is TRBV12-5; 9 positions match TRBD1. The CDR3 covers 16 residues. The germline gives CDR1 LGHNT, CDR2 FRNRAP. V was pared by 2 bases and J by 6 bases, with 7 bases of the junction left unmatched. CDR3 in DNA: TGTGCTAGTGGTTTGCCCCAGGGACAGGGCGCCGGGGAGCTGTTTTTT. It codes for CASGLPQGQGAGELFF. The complete variable domain, with remaining parts taken from reference TRBV12-5 and TRBJ2-2, reads DARVTQTPRHKVTEMGQEVTMRCQPILGHNTVFWYRQTMMQGLELLAYFRNRAPLDDSGMPKDRFSAEMPDATLATLKIQPSEPRDSAVYFCASGLPQGQGAGELFFGEGSRLTVL.

Points on this clone: The junction departs from the called germline gene at one end, perhaps through a read error. The chain has TRBV7-9 and TRBJ2-7; the D gene is possibly TRBD1 (5 bases). Germline V gene data show CDR1 as SEHNR and CDR2 as FQNEAQ (reference sequence). CDR3 length: 15 residues. The DNA for the CDR3 is TGTTCCAGCAGCTTAGGTTCCAGGGTTTACGACGAGCAGTACTTC. As protein: CSSSLGSRVYDEQYF.

This rearrangement joins TRBV15 to TRBJ1-2; D is unclear. Germline V gene lookup returns CDR1 LNHNV and CDR2 YYDKDF (reference sequence). V lost 0 bases and J lost 7, with 15 bases in between. This CDR3 has 15 residues. The DNA for the CDR3 is TGTGCCACCAGCAGAGATAGGGTGGAGGGTAGTGGCTACACCTTC. Amino acids: CATSRDRVEGSGYTF. The whole variable domain, filled in from reference TRBV15 and TRBJ1-2, reads DAMVIQNPRYQVTQFGKPVTLSCSQTLNHNVMYWYQQKSSQAPKLLFHYYDKDFNNEADTPDNFQSRRPNTSFCFLDIRSPGLGDTAMYLCATSRDRVEGSGYTFGSGTRLTVV.

The chain recombines TRBV30 with TRBJ2-7, with TRBD1 as a possible D gene (5 bases). Germline loops: CDR1 GTSNPN, CDR2 SVGIG (reference sequence). Trimming took 2 bases from V and 5 from J, leaving 10 bases between them. This CDR3 is 12 amino acids long. The DNA of the CDR3 is TGTGCCTGGAGTCCTCAACAGGACGAGCAGTACTTC. This encodes CAWSPQQDEQYF. Variable domain in full (rest from reference TRBV30 and TRBJ2-7): SQTIHQWPATLVQPVGSPLSLECTVEGTSNPNLYWYRQAAGRGLQLLFYSVGIGQISSEVPQNLSASRPQDRQFILSSKKLLLSDSGFYLCAWSPQQDEQYFGPGTRLTVT.

Concerning this clone itself: Relative to the germline gene, one junction end is altered; a read error may explain this. The chain couples TRBV7-9 to TRBJ2-1; the D gene is possibly TRBD1 (6 bases). This CDR3 region has 12 residues. The V gene's germline CDR1 is SEHNR and CDR2 FQNEAQ (reference sequence). CDR3 in amino acids: CSSGWGREEQFF. CDR3 DNA: TGTTCCAGCGGTTGGGGGCGCGAGGAGCAGTTCTTC.

The chain recombines TRBV4-3 with TRBJ1-5; 8 nucleotides align to TRBD1. V was pared by 2 bases and J by 4 bases, with 10 bases of the junction left unmatched. Looked up from germline, CDR1 is LGHNA and CDR2 is YSLEER. The CDR3 contains 17 residues. DNA of the CDR3: TGCGCCAGCAGCCAACATTCAGGGGGCGCGGGAAATCAGCCCCAGCATTTT. Protein product: CASSQHSGGAGNQPQHF.

The chain employs TRBV14 and TRBJ2-5; D might be TRBD1 (6 bases). Trimming shortened V by 3 bases and J by 1 base, and 15 bases separated the two germline ends. The CDR3 is 16 amino acids. Germline CDR1 SGHDN, CDR2 FVKESK. CDR3 sequence (DNA): TGTGCCAGCAGCCAGGATGCAGGGGTCTTCCAAGAGACCCAGTACTTC. Translating gives CASSQDAGVFQETQYF. Complete variable domain (other parts from reference TRBV14 and TRBJ2-5): EAGVTQFPSHSVIEKGQTVTLRCDPISGHDNLYWYRRVMGKEIKFLLHFVKESKQDESGMPNNRFLAERTGGTYSTLKVQPAELEDSGVYFCASSQDAGVFQETQYFGPGTRLLVL.

CDR3 in amino acids: CASSVGTGVFYEQYF. DNA of the CDR3: TGTGCCAGCAGTGTGGGGACAGGGGTTTTCTACGAGCAGTACTTC. The chain couples TRBV25-1 to TRBJ2-7; TRBD1 aligns across 10 bases. The CDR3 is 15 residues long. The junction had 6 bases not matched to a gene; V was cut back by 4 bases and J by 3 bases. The germline CDR1 and CDR2 sequences are MGHDK and SYGVNS.

V is TRBV18 and J is TRBJ2-5, with D maybe TRBD1 (5 bases). The J call could be wrong; TRBJ2-7 is a better fit for the DNA end. This CDR3 contains 14 residues. In germline, CDR1 is KGHSH, CDR2 LQKENI. CDR3 coding DNA: TGTGCCAGCTCACCACAGGGGAATACCTACGAGCAGTACTTC. This codes for CASSPQGNTYEQYF.

The chain recombines TRBV7-3 with TRBJ2-1; 7 bases map to TRBD2. This CDR3 is 15 amino acids long. Germline CDR1 SGHTA, CDR2 FQGTGA. With 3 bases clipped from V and 1 base from J, the junction kept 3 bases outside the gene matches. CDR3 in DNA: TGTGCCAGCAGCTTGAAAGCGGGGTCCTACAATGAGCAGTTCTTC. It encodes CASSLKAGSYNEQFF.

This rearrangement joins TRBV28 to TRBJ1-2; TRBD1 is a possible D gene (5 bases). Germline-derived CDR1 and CDR2 are MDHEN and SYDVKM. The length of the CDR3 is 15 residues. Deletions cut 5 bases from V and 4 bases from J, with 17 bases between. The CDR3 sequence: CASSPKPTGPYGYTF. CDR3 in DNA: TGTGCCAGCAGTCCGAAACCCACAGGACCCTATGGCTACACCTTC.

This chain connects TRBV6-6 to TRBJ2-3; D may be TRBD2 (5 bases). Germline CDR1 is MNHNY and CDR2 is SVGAGI (reference sequence). The CDR3 sequence is 14 residues long. The V end lost 6 bases, the J end lost 1 base, and 11 bases lay between the germline ends. The CDR3 DNA reads TGTGCCAGCAGGGGCCTGGAGGGCACAGATACGCAGTATTTT. Translating it yields CASRGLEGTDTQYF.

The J gene is TRBJ1-5, the V gene TRBV4-3; a weak D match, TRBD1 (6 bases). The CDR3 covers 15 residues. Germline V gene sequence: CDR1 LGHNA, CDR2 YSLEER. The V end was cut by 4 bases, the J end by 9 bases, with 19 bases between. CDR3 residues: CASSPTRTEIMPQHF. In DNA form, the CDR3 reads TGCGCCAGCAGCCCAACTCGGACAGAGATCATGCCCCAGCATTTT.

J is TRBJ2-7 and V is TRBV7-2, with TRBD1 as a possible D gene (5 bases). This CDR3 comprises 14 residues. The germline gives CDR1 SGHTA, CDR2 FQGNSA. Trimming shortened V by 1 base and J by 6 bases, and 13 bases separated the two germline ends. The CDR3 is CASSLVGASGEQYF. The CDR3 nucleotides read TGTGCCAGCAGCTTAGTTGGGGCATCCGGCGAGCAGTACTTC.

This clone came up a few times. This chain uses TRBV13 with TRBJ2-4; weak D call: TRBD1 (5 bases). CDR1 and CDR2 from the germline V gene are PRHDT and FYEKMQ (reference sequence). V was shortened by 3 bases and J by 0 bases, with 15 bases between the two germline ends. This CDR3 has 17 residues. The CDR3 is CASSFRTGALAKNIQYF. CDR3 in DNA: TGTGCCAGCAGCTTTCGTACAGGAGCCTTAGCCAAAAACATTCAGTACTTC.

The rearrangement uses TRBV6-5 and TRBJ1-2; weak D call: TRBD1 (5 bases). Germline loops: CDR1 MNHEY, CDR2 SVGAGI. The CDR3 totals 16 residues. With 2 bases removed from V and 8 bases from J, the gap between germline ends came to 21 bases. The CDR3 nucleotides read TGTGCCAGCAGTTACCGTCCAGGGTTTTTACGTCGGGGCTACACCTTC. Its translation is CASSYRPGFLRRGYTF.

This chain's CDR3 is CASSLQGYEQYF. The CDR3 nucleotides are TGTGCCAGCAGCTTACAGGGCTACGAGCAGTACTTC. This chain joins TRBV11-2 and TRBJ2-7; TRBD1 is a possible D gene (5 bases). Trimming stripped 2 bases from V and 3 bases from J, with 5 bases between. Germline loops: CDR1 SGHAT, CDR2 FQNNGV. The CDR3 spans 12 residues.

The rearrangement links TRBV9 to TRBJ2-7; 9 bases match TRBD1. CDR3 length: 14 residues. Germline values: CDR1 SGDLS, CDR2 YYNGEE. V lost 3 bases, J lost 2 bases, and 3 bases stayed unmatched. Here the CDR3 DNA reads TGTGCCAGCAGCGCCCGGACAGGGGCCTACGAGCAGTACTTC. Protein sequence: CASSARTGAYEQYF.

This chain uses TRBV27 with TRBJ2-5, with D possibly being TRBD1 (6 bases). The J call could be wrong; TRBJ2-7 is a better fit for the DNA end. In germline, CDR1 is MNHEY, CDR2 SMNVEV (reference sequence). The CDR3 runs 16 residues. CDR3 DNA sequence: TGTGCCAGCAGTGGATCCTCAGGGGCCGTCTCCTACGAGCAGTACTTC. Translated: CASSGSSGAVSYEQYF.

This clone was detected once. The V call is TRBV28, the J call TRBJ2-1; 11 bases agree with TRBD2. Germline CDR1 MDHEN, CDR2 SYDVKM. This CDR3 spans 13 amino acids. Trimming removed 6 bases from V and 7 bases from J; junction bases left unmatched: 2. The CDR3 here is CASRLAGENEQFF. CDR3 DNA: TGTGCCAGCAGACTAGCGGGAGAAAATGAGCAGTTCTTC.

This clone was detected once. The chain joins TRBV4-1 to TRBJ1-2; D uncertain. Germline CDR1 and CDR2: MGHRA and YSYEKL. This CDR3 spans 16 amino acids. The germline V and J ends were trimmed by 4 bases and 4 bases, with 19 bases remaining between them. This CDR3 reads CASSPQRGLWAYGYTF. CDR3 coding DNA: TGCGCCAGCAGCCCCCAGCGCGGGCTCTGGGCCTATGGCTACACCTTC.